One and the same sample provided the 19 T cell receptor beta chains below, sequenced in a study of blood T cell repertoires in COVID-19. Assay: immunoSEQ multiplex PCR; the TCRdb copy retains only in-frame clones and omits some. The sample lists 110,000 to 150,000 clones; approximately 78% were seen once. The sample consisted of peripheral blood. These receptors came from a woman of 80 years or more with acute or convalescent COVID-19.

The rearrangement links TRBV19 to TRBJ1-4, with 8 positions matching TRBD1. The V gene end was trimmed by 9 bases and the J gene end by 5 bases; junction bases not matched to a gene: 14. Germline CDR1 LNHDA, CDR2 SQIVND (reference sequence). The CDR3 loop spans 16 amino acids. CDR3 sequence: CASGTGRVLTNEKLFF. The CDR3 region has the DNA TGTGCCAGCGGGACAGGCCGAGTGCTAACGAATGAAAAACTGTTTTTT.

The rearrangement links TRBV4-1 to TRBJ2-7; 10 nucleotides line up with TRBD2. The CDR3 runs to 19 residues. Germline V gene data show CDR1 as MGHRA and CDR2 as YSYEKL. V dropped 4 bases and J dropped 0; count of bases not matched to a gene: 15. CDR3 nucleotides: TGCGCCAGCAGCCTTGGTTTAGCGGGGGGACGTCAAGCCTCCTACGAGCAGTACTTC. This sequence encodes CASSLGLAGGRQASYEQYF.

DNA for the CDR3: TGCGCCAGCAGCTTGGGGGTTAGCGGGGGACCCACAGATACGCAGTATTTT. It codes for CASSLGVSGGPTDTQYF. This chain uses TRBV5-1 with TRBJ2-3; 9 nucleotides line up with TRBD2. This CDR3 region has 17 residues. Germline loops: CDR1 SGHRS, CDR2 YFSETQ. V lost 0 bases to trimming and J lost 2 bases; unmatched junction nucleotides: 7.

V gene TRBV7-8 combines with J gene TRBJ1-2, with TRBD1 matching over 8 bases. V trimming: 3 bases; J trimming: 8 bases; junction bases outside the gene matches: 5. The CDR3 extends over 13 amino acids. Germline lookup yields CDR1 SGHVS and CDR2 FQNEAQ. The CDR3 is CASSFGQGYGYTF. In nucleotides, the CDR3 is TGTGCCAGCAGCTTCGGACAGGGCTACGGCTACACCTTC.

The rearrangement links TRBV6-1 to TRBJ2-3; D might be TRBD2 (7 bases). Germline V CDR1 and CDR2: MNHNS, SASEGT. The V and J ends lost 3 bases and 4 bases respectively, with 14 bases between them. The CDR3 is 15 residues long. The CDR3 reads CASSDSRGGSDTQYF. The DNA of the CDR3 is TGTGCCAGCAGTGATAGTAGGGGGGGCTCAGATACGCAGTATTTT.

The CDR3 loop is CASAAYEQYF. The CDR3 DNA sequence: TGCGCCAGCGCAGCCTACGAGCAGTACTTC. The V gene is TRBV10-2, the J gene TRBJ2-7; D is unclear. CDR1 is WSHSY and CDR2 is SAAADI in the germline V gene. Deletions cut 8 bases from V and 2 bases from J, with 4 bases between. The CDR3 is 10 residues long.

The rearrangement links TRBV30 to TRBJ2-5; tentatively, D is TRBD2 (5 bases). V lost 0 bases, J lost 1 base, and 12 bases lay in between. From germline, CDR1 is GTSNPN and CDR2 SVGIG (reference sequence). CDR3 length: 15 residues. For the CDR3, the DNA is TGTGCCTGGAGTGTAATCCGAGGGAGCCAAGAGACCCAGTACTTC. The encoded protein is CAWSVIRGSQETQYF.

This chain connects TRBV3-1 (or the pseudogene TRBV3-2) to TRBJ1-3; D remains unclear. CDR1 LGHDT and CDR2 YNNKEL come from the germline V gene (reference sequence). This CDR3 is 12 amino acids long. Trimming took 4 bases from V and 3 from J, leaving 4 bases between them. As DNA, the CDR3 is TGTGCCAGCAGCCCAGGTGGAAACACCATATATTTT. As protein: CASSPGGNTIYF.

V usage is TRBV14 and J usage is TRBJ2-1; D not resolved. CDR1 and CDR2 from the germline V gene are SGHDN and FVKESK. The CDR3 contains 12 residues. Trimming left V 6 bases short and J 7 bases short, with 10 bases between. DNA for the CDR3: TGTGCCAGCAGTCGCCGTAGTAATGAGCAGTTCTTC. Amino acid sequence: CASSRRSNEQFF.

This clone was detected a few times. This chain connects TRBV5-6 to TRBJ1-2; D is unclear. The CDR3 is 13 residues long. Trimming pared 0 bases from V and 4 bases from J, leaving 7 bases between. CDR1 and CDR2 (germline): SGHDT, YYEEEE. CDR3 residues: CASSLVQSYGYTF. The CDR3 DNA sequence: TGTGCCAGCAGCTTGGTGCAGTCCTATGGCTACACCTTC.

The rearrangement uses TRBV11-2 and TRBJ2-7, with D possibly TRBD1 on 6 matching bases. Germline loops: CDR1 SGHAT, CDR2 FQNNGV. Trimming took off 4 bases at V and 2 bases at J, with 15 bases between the two ends. The CDR3 loop spans 15 amino acids. This CDR3 reads CASSSLRQDPYEQYF. As DNA, the CDR3 is TGTGCCAGCAGCTCTCTCAGACAGGACCCCTACGAGCAGTACTTC.

This clone was seen once. This chain uses TRBV10-3 with TRBJ1-2; TRBD1 is a possible D gene (6 bases). Trimming took off 3 bases at V and 2 bases at J, with 7 bases between the two ends. Germline V gene data show CDR1 as ENHRY and CDR2 as SYGVKD. The CDR3 sequence is 13 residues long. The CDR3 here is CAISETGNYGYTF. The CDR3 DNA follows: TGTGCCATCAGTGAAACAGGGAACTATGGCTACACCTTC.

This chain connects TRBV15 to TRBJ2-5, with TRBD1 as a possible D gene (6 bases). Germline CDR1 reads LNHNV; CDR2 reads YYDKDF (reference sequence). With 1 base removed from V and 1 base from J, the gap between germline ends came to 13 bases. The length of the CDR3 is 16 residues. CDR3 in DNA: TGTGCCACCAGCAGAGCCAGGGGACGCGGCCAAGAGACCCAGTACTTC. Translation gives CATSRARGRGQETQYF.

The V gene is TRBV10-2, the J gene TRBJ1-4, with D perhaps TRBD1 (5 bases). The CDR3 is made up of 17 amino acids. Germline V gives CDR1 WSHSY, CDR2 SAAADI. The V and J ends lost 6 bases and 8 bases respectively, with 25 bases between them. CDR3 loop: CASSAVGGAIFSEKLFF. The CDR3 region has the DNA TGCGCCAGCAGCGCCGTTGGCGGGGCCATCTTTAGCGAAAAACTGTTTTTT.

V gene TRBV28 combines with J gene TRBJ2-5; tentative D call: TRBD1 (5 bases). The germline V gene has CDR1 MDHEN and CDR2 SYDVKM. Trimming took off 0 bases at V and 5 bases at J, with 10 bases between the two ends. CDR3 length: 14 amino acids. The CDR3 region is CASSLWSGSETQYF. CDR3 DNA sequence: TGTGCCAGCAGTTTATGGTCAGGGTCGGAGACCCAGTACTTC.

This clone was recorded only once. This chain connects TRBV11-2 to TRBJ1-2; 10 nucleotides agree with TRBD1. Losses at the gene ends were 1 base for V and 4 bases for J; bases not matched to a gene: 3. Germline lookup yields CDR1 SGHAT and CDR2 FQNNGV. This CDR3 spans 15 amino acids. CDR3 nucleotide sequence: TGTGCCAGCAGCTTAGGGGACAGGGGTTTCTATGGCTACACCTTC. Residues: CASSLGDRGFYGYTF.

The V gene is TRBV7-2, the J gene TRBJ1-2; 9 bases map to TRBD1. Germline CDR1 is SGHTA and CDR2 is FQGNSA. V was clipped by 6 bases and J by 4 bases; unmatched bases: 3. CDR3 size: 13 residues. This CDR3 reads CASSPDRGYGYTF. Here the CDR3 DNA reads TGTGCCAGCAGTCCGGACAGGGGCTATGGCTACACCTTC.

A few counts support this clone. The chain combines TRBV29-1 with TRBJ1-5, with D maybe TRBD1 (6 bases). This CDR3 comprises 12 residues. The V end was cut by 7 bases, the J end by 4 bases, with 11 bases between. Germline assignment: CDR1 SQVTM and CDR2 ANQGSEA. The CDR3 loop is CSAADSNQPQHF. DNA for the CDR3: TGCAGCGCGGCGGACAGTAATCAGCCCCAGCATTTT.

The chain joins TRBV5-1 to TRBJ1-5, with D hard to call. This CDR3 region has 13 residues. V was cut by 0 bases and J by 7 bases, with 8 bases left in between. Germline-derived CDR1 and CDR2 are SGHRS and YFSETQ. CDR3: CASSLAENQPQHF. The CDR3 bases are TGCGCCAGCAGCTTGGCGGAGAACCAGCCCCAGCATTTT.